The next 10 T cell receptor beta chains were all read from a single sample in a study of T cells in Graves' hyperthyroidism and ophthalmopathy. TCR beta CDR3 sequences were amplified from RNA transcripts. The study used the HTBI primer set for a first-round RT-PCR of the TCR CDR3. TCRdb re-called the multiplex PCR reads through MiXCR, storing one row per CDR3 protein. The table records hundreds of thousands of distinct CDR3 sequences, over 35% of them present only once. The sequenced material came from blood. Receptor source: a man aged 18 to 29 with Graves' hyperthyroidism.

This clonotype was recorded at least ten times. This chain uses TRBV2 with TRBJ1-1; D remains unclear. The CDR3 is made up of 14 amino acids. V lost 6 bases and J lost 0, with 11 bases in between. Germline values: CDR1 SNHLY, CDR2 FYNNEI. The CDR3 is CASSHDTVNTEAFF. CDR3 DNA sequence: TGTGCCAGCAGCCACGATACAGTGAACACTGAAGCTTTCTTT.

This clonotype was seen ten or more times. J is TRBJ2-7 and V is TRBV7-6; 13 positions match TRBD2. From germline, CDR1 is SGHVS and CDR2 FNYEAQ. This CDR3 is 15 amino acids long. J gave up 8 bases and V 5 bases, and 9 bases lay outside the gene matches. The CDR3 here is CASSNPGTSGNQQYF. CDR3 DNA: TGTGCCAGCAGCAACCCGGGGACTAGCGGGAATCAGCAGTACTTC.

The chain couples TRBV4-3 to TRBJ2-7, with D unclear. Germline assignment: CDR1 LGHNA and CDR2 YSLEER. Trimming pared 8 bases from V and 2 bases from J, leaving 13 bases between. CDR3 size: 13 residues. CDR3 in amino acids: CASSGGTAYEQYF. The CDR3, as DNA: TGCGCCAGCTCAGGCGGAACTGCCTACGAGCAGTACTTC.

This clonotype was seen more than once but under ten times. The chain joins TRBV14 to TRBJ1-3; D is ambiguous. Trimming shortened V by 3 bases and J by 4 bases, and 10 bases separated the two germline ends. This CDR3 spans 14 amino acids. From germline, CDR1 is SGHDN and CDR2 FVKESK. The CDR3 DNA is TGTGCCAGCAGCCATACAACCTGGGGAAACACCATATATTTT. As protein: CASSHTTWGNTIYF.

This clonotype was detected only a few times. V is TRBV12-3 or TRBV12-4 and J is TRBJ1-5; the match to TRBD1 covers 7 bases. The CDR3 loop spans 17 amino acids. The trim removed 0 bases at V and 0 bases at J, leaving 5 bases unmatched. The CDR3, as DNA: TGTGCCAGCAGTTTAGCGAGGGGGCCGAGTAGCAATCAGCCCCAGCATTTT. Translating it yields CASSLARGPSSNQPQHF.

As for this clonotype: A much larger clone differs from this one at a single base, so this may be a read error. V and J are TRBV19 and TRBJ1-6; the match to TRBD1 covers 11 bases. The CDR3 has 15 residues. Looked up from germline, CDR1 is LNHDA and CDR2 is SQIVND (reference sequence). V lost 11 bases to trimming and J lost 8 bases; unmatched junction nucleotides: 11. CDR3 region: CAPHARTGGDSPLHF. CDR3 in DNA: TGTGCCCCCCACGCCAGGACAGGGGGCGATTCACCCCTCCACTTT.

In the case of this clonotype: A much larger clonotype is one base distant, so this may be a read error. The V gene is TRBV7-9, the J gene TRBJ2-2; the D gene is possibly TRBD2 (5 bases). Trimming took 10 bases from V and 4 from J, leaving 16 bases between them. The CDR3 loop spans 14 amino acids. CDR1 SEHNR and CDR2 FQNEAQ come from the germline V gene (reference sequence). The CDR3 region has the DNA TGTGCCATCTTCATCGGGGATGGCACCGGGGAGCTGTTTTTT. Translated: CAIFIGDGTGELFF.

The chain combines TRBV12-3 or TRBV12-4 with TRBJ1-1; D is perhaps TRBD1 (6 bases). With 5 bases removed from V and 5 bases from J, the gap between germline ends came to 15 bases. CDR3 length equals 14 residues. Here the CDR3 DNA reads TGTGCCAGCAGTCCTGCAGGGGAAGGAACTGAAGCTTTCTTT. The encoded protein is CASSPAGEGTEAFF.

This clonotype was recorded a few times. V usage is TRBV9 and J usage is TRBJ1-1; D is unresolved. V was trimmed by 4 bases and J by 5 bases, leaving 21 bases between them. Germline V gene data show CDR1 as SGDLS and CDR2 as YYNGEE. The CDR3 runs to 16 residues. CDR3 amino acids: CASSPTQTPTSTEAFF. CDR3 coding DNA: TGTGCCAGCAGCCCGACCCAGACGCCCACTAGTACTGAAGCTTTCTTT.

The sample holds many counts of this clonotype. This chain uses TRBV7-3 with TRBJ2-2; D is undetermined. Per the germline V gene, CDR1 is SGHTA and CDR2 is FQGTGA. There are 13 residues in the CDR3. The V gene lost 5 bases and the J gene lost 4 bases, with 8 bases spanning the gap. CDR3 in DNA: TGTGCCAGCAGCCCAGACCTCACCGGGGAGCTGTTTTTT. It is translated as CASSPDLTGELFF.